Listed below are T cell receptor beta chains from one sample, sequenced in a study of vaccination and CD4 T cells after COVID-19. For these TCRs, the target antigens are not known. TCRdb re-called the PCR reads through MiXCR, storing one row per CDR3 protein. Here the sample spans approximately 19,000 distinct CDR3 sequences, approximately 60% being singletons. Sequenced sample: CD4+ T cells from blood, cultured in vitro. The receptors come from a human donor who had recovered from COVID-19. Both conserved end residues are part of each CDR3. The order of the fields is D gene, clone size, V gene, J gene, CDR3 DNA, CDR3 protein. D genes are given only for firm matches. Clone size appears in some rows only: once, few, many, or a class for an expanded clone.

-	few	TRBV19	TRBJ1-2	TGTGCCAGTAGTTCCAACAGCCGCTATGGCTACACCTTC	CASSSNSRYGYTF
-	few	TRBV7-7	TRBJ2-5	TGTGCTAGCAGCCGACTAGGAGGGGAGACCCAGTACTTC	CASSRLGGETQYF
-	once	TRBV30	TRBJ1-2	TGTGCCTGGAGCCGCGCCTATGGCTACACCTTC	CAWSRAYGYTF
TRBD2	-	TRBV6-1	TRBJ2-1	TGTGCCAGCAGGGGAGGACTAGCGGGAGTAGAGCAGTTCTTC	CASRGGLAGVEQFF
-	few	TRBV10-3	TRBJ1-5	TGTGCCATCAGGGGGGGACTCAATCAGCCCCAGCATTTT	CAIRGGLNQPQHF
TRBD1	few	TRBV27	TRBJ1-2	TGTGCCAGCAGTTTATCGAGGGACAGGGTCAGGGGCTACACCTTC	CASSLSRDRVRGYTF
-	-	TRBV19	TRBJ1-3	TGTGCCAGTAGTATCTCCTGTAGTTTT	CASSISCSF
-	-	TRBV20-1	TRBJ2-1	TGCAGTGCTAGGTACGGGTCGAGCTCCTACAATGAGCAGTTCTTC	CSARYGSSSYNEQFF
-	few	TRBV12-3/TRBV12-4	TRBJ2-2	TGTGCCAGCATCCCACTAGGTTCCGGGGAGCTGTTTTTT	CASIPLGSGELFF
TRBD2	-	TRBV4-2	TRBJ2-1	TGTGCCAGCAGCCGACGAACCGGACTAGACTCCTACAATGAGCAGTTCTTC	CASSRRTGLDSYNEQFF
-	-	TRBV7-9	TRBJ2-5	TGTGCCAGCAGCGCCCAGGGACAAGTCCAAGAGACCCAGTACTTC	CASSAQGQVQETQYF
TRBD1	-	TRBV6-1	TRBJ1-2	TGTGCCAGCTCCTCCGGGACAGGGGACGGCTACACCTTC	CASSSGTGDGYTF
-	-	TRBV27	TRBJ1-3	TGTGCCAGCAGTCTAAGACCGCTGGGGTCTGGAAACACCATATATTTT	CASSLRPLGSGNTIYF
TRBD1	-	TRBV29-1	TRBJ2-7	TGCAGCGTTGATTTCGTGGGACAGGGGCTGGGCGAGCAGTACTTC	CSVDFVGQGLGEQYF
TRBD1	-	TRBV28	TRBJ1-1	TGTGCCAGCAGTTTATGGCGGCGTACAGGGGGCATCCTGGCTTTCTTT	CASSLWRRTGGILAFF
TRBD1	few	TRBV28	TRBJ1-5	TGTGCCAGCAGGATCGGACAGGGCAATCAGCCCCAGCATTTT	CASRIGQGNQPQHF
TRBD1	-	TRBV6-5	TRBJ1-1	TGTGCCAGCAGTTACTCGGGACAGGGGGTTGCGAACACTGAAGCTTTCTTT	CASSYSGQGVANTEAFF
TRBD1	once	TRBV6-2/TRBV6-3	TRBJ2-3	TGTGCCAGCAGGCGACAGGGTTCAGATACGCAGTATTTT	CASRRQGSDTQYF
-	-	TRBV27	TRBJ1-6	TGTGCCAGCAGGCCAGACAGAGATAATTCACCCCTCCACTTT	CASRPDRDNSPLHF
-	-	TRBV12-3/TRBV12-4	TRBJ1-1	TGTGCCAGCAGTTTCGGGGAAACGAACACTGAAGCTTTCTTT	CASSFGETNTEAFF
TRBD2	-	TRBV5-4	TRBJ2-7	TGTGCCAGCAGCTTGGCGGGGGGGGACTACGAGCAGTACTTC	CASSLAGGDYEQYF
-	-	TRBV12-3/TRBV12-4	TRBJ2-3	TGTGCCAGCAGTTGGGGCGGCACAGATACGCAGTATTTT	CASSWGGTDTQYF
-	-	TRBV5-1	TRBJ1-1	TGCGCCAGCAGGAAGGGGGAGACTGAAGCTTTCTTT	CASRKGETEAFF
TRBD1	-	TRBV7-2	TRBJ2-2	TGTGCCAGCAGCAATGGGGGACAGATCACCGGGGAGCTGTTTTTT	CASSNGGQITGELFF
-	once	TRBV19	TRBJ2-2	TGTGCCAGTAAGAGGACAGCCAACACCGGGGAGCTGTTTTTT	CASKRTANTGELFF
-	-	TRBV20-1	TRBJ2-1	TGCAGTGCTCCTGATCGGCTAGCGAGAAGTGGGTACAATGAGCAGTTCTTC	CSAPDRLARSGYNEQFF
-	-	TRBV27	TRBJ1-5	TGTGCCAGCAGTCCCCGCAAGGGGCCTAGGGCGCCCCAGCATTTT	CASSPRKGPRAPQHF
-	few	TRBV20-1	TRBJ2-5	TGCAGTGCTAGAGACCCTTCCCGTTCCCCGGGGACCCAGTACTTC	CSARDPSRSPGTQYF
-	-	TRBV6-1	TRBJ2-5	TGTGCCAGCAGTGAAATCAGGCTGGAGACCCAGTACTTC	CASSEIRLETQYF
-	few	TRBV6-2/TRBV6-3	TRBJ2-5	TGTGCCAGCAGTTACGTACGAGAGACCCAGTACTTC	CASSYVRETQYF
-	-	TRBV20-1	TRBJ2-7	TGCAGTGCTAGGTCGCCACGCACCTACGAGCAGTACTTC	CSARSPRTYEQYF
-	few	TRBV29-1	TRBJ1-2	TGCAGCGTTGAGAACAGCTCCGGGTGGGGCTACACCTTC	CSVENSSGWGYTF
-	few	TRBV6-1	TRBJ1-4	TGTGCCAGCAGTGCAGGGGTAAATGAAAAACTGTTTTTT	CASSAGVNEKLFF
TRBD2	-	TRBV6-1	TRBJ2-7	TGTTTCTCCCGCGGGGGACCCTACGAGCAGTACTTC	CFSRGGPYEQYF
-	-	TRBV18	TRBJ1-5	TGTGCCAGCTCTCAAGGACGGGAGGGGAATCAGCCCCAGCATTTT	CASSQGREGNQPQHF
TRBD2	-	TRBV2	TRBJ2-4	TGTGCCAGCAGTTTTAGCGGGAGGGAGCGGGGTCAGTACTTC	CASSFSGRERGQYF
-	-	TRBV25-1	TRBJ2-7	TGTGCCAGCATAAGTAGCGTACCAACCTACGAGCAGTACTTC	CASISSVPTYEQYF
TRBD1	few	TRBV20-1	TRBJ1-4	TGCAGTGCTGCTGGGACAGGGAATGAAAAACTGTTTTTT	CSAAGTGNEKLFF
-	-	TRBV27	TRBJ2-2	TGTGCCAGCAGTTTATCCCCTCTGACTAGTACGAACACCGGGGAGCTGTTTTTT	CASSLSPLTSTNTGELFF
TRBD2	-	TRBV7-3	TRBJ2-7	TGTGCCAGCAGCGTATCTAGCGGGAGTGGGCAGGACGAGCAGTACTTC	CASSVSSGSGQDEQYF
-	few	TRBV21-1	TRBJ1-2	TGTGCCAGCAGCCGCAAATTCAGGGATGGGGATAGACGGGGTGGCTACACCTTC	CASSRKFRDGDRRGGYTF
-	-	TRBV12-3/TRBV12-4	TRBJ1-6	TGTGCCAGCAGTTCTAACCGGGCCCTTTATAATTCACCCCTCCACTTT	CASSSNRALYNSPLHF
TRBD2	-	TRBV20-1	TRBJ2-3	TGCAGTGCTAGTTCTACTAGCGGGAGGACGGATACGCAGTATTTT	CSASSTSGRTDTQYF
TRBD1	few	TRBV2	TRBJ2-3	TGTGCCAGCAGAGAAGACAGGGTTACAGATACGCAGTATTTT	CASREDRVTDTQYF
TRBD2	-	TRBV20-1	TRBJ2-7	TGCAGTGCTAGAGACTTTGGGCGGGGGGAGAGGTACGAGCAGTACTTC	CSARDFGRGERYEQYF
-	-	TRBV11-3	TRBJ1-2	TGTGCCAGCAGCTTAGCGTCCAGGACTTCTAACTATGGCTACACCTTC	CASSLASRTSNYGYTF
-	-	TRBV9	TRBJ2-7	TGTGCCAGCAGCGTAGGGGCAGGGAGCTCCTACGAGCAGTACTTC	CASSVGAGSSYEQYF
TRBD2	-	TRBV12-3/TRBV12-4	TRBJ2-7	TGTGCCAGCAGTTCCCTCATGGGCGGGAGAAGCTACGAGCAGTACTTC	CASSSLMGGRSYEQYF
-	-	TRBV27	TRBJ2-5	TGTGCCAGCAGTTTATTCACTTACCCCGGGGGCCGTAAAGAGACCCAGTACTTC	CASSLFTYPGGRKETQYF
-	-	TRBV7-9	TRBJ1-1	TGTGCCAGCAGCTTAAGGGGAGGCACTGAAGCTTTCTTT	CASSLRGGTEAFF
-	few	TRBV20-1	TRBJ1-2	TGCAGTGTTCTACAGGCTGCCTATGGCTACACCTTC	CSVLQAAYGYTF